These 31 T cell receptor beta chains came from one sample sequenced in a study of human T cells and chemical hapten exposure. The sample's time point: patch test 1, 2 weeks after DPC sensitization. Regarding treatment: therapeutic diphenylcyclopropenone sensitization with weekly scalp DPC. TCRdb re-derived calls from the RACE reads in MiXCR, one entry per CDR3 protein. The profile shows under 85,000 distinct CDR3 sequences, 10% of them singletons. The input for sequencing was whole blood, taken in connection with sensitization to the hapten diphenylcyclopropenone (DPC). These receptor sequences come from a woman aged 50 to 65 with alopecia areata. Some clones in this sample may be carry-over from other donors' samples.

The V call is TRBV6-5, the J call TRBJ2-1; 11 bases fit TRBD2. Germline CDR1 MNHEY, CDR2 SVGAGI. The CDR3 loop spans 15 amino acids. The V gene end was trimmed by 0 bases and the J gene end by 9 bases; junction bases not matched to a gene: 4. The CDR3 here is CASSYSLAGGFEQFF. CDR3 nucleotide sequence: TGTGCCAGCAGTTACTCGCTAGCGGGAGGATTTGAGCAGTTCTTC.

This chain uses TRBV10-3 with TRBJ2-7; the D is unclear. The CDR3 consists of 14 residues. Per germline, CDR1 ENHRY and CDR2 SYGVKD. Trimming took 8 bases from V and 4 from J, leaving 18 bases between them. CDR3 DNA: TGTGCCATCCGTCCTGGGGATCCCCCTTACGAGCAGTACTTC. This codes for CAIRPGDPPYEQYF.

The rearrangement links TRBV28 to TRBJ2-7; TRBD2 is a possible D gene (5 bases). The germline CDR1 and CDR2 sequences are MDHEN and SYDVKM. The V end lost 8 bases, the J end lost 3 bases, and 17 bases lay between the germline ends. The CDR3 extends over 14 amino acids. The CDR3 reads CASERTGLGYEQYF. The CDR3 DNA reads TGTGCCAGCGAACGGACTGGGCTCGGCTACGAGCAGTACTTC.

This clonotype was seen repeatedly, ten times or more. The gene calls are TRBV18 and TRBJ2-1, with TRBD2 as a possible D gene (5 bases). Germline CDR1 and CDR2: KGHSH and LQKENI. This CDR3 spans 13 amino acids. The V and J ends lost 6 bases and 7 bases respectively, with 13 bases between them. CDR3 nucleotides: TGTGCCAGCTCCCCCGTCGAGGGAAATGAGCAGTTCTTC. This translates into CASSPVEGNEQFF.

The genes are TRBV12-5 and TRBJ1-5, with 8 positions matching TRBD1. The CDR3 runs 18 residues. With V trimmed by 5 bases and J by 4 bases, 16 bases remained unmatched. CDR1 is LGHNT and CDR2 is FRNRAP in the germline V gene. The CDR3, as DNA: TGTGCTAGTGGTAGAACTCCCCAGGGGGCGAGTCGGAATCAGCCCCAGCATTTT. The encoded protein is CASGRTPQGASRNQPQHF.

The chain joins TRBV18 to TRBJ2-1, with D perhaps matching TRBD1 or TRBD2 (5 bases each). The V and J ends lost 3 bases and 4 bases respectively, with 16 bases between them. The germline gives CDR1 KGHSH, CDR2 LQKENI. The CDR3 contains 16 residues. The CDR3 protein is CASSPAGLWGYNEQFF. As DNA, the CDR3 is TGTGCCAGCTCACCCGCCGGACTTTGGGGGTACAATGAGCAGTTCTTC.

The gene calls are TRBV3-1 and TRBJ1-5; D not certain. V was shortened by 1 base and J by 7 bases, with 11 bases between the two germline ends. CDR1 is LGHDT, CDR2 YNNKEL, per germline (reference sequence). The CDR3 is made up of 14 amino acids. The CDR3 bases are TGTGCCAGCAGCCAAGGGGTGGGGAGCCAGCCCCAGCATTTT. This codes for CASSQGVGSQPQHF.

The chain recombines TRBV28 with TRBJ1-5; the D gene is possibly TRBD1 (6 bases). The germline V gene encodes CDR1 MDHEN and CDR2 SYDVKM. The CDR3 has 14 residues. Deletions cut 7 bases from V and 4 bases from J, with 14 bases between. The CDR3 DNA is TGTGCCAGCACTATGGGACACCCTAATCAGCCCCAGCATTTT. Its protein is CASTMGHPNQPQHF.

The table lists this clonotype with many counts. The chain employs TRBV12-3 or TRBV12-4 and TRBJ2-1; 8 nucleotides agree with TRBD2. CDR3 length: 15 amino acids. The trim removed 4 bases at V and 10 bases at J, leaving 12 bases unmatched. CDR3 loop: CASSSGSGKKLEQFF. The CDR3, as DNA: TGTGCCAGCAGTTCAGGTAGCGGGAAAAAATTGGAGCAGTTCTTC.

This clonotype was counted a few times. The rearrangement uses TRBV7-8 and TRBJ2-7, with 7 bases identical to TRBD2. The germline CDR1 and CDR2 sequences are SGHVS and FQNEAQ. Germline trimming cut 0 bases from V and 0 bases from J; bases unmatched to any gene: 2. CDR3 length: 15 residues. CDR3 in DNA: TGTGCCAGCAGCTTAGCTCTAGCGGCCTCCTACGAGCAGTACTTC. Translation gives CASSLALAASYEQYF. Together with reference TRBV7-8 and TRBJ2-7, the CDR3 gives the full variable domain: GAGVSQSPRYKVAKRGQDVALRCDPISGHVSLFWYQQALGQGPEFLTYFQNEAQLDKSGLPSDRFFAERPEGSVSTLKIQRTQQEDSAVYLCASSLALAASYEQYFGPGTRLTVT.

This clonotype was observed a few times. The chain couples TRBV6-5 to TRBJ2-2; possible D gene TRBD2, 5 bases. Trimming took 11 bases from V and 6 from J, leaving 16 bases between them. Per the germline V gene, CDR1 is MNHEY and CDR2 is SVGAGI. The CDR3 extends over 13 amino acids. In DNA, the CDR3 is TGTGCCTACCGGAGCGGTTACCCCGGGGAGCTGTTTTTT. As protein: CAYRSGYPGELFF.

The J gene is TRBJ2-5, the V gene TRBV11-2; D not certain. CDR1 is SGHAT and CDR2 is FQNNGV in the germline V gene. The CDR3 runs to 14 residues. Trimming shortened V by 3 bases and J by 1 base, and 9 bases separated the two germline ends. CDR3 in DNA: TGTGCCAGCAGCTTCGGACCGTCCCAAGAGACCCAGTACTTC. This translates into CASSFGPSQETQYF.

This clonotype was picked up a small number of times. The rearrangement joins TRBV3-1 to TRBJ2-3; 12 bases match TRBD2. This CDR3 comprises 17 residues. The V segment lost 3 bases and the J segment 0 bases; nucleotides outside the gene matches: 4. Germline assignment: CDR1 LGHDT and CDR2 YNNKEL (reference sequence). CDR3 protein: CASSHTSGRTSTDTQYF. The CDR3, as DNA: TGTGCCAGCAGCCATACTAGCGGGAGGACTAGCACAGATACGCAGTATTTT.

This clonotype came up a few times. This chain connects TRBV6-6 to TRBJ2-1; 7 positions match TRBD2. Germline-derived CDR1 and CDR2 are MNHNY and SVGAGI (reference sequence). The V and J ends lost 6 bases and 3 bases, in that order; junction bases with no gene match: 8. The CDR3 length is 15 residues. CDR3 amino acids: CASSEVKRDYNEQFF. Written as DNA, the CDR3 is TGTGCCAGCAGCGAGGTCAAGCGGGACTACAATGAGCAGTTCTTC.

The DNA of the CDR3 is TGTGCCAGCAGCTCTTATTGGGACAAAGAGACCCAGTACTTC. Encoded protein: CASSSYWDKETQYF. The V and J genes are TRBV11-2 and TRBJ2-5, with TRBD1 as a possible D gene (6 bases). Germline V CDR1 and CDR2: SGHAT, FQNNGV. The V end lost 4 bases, the J end lost 3 bases, and 12 bases lay between the germline ends. The CDR3 sequence is 14 residues long.

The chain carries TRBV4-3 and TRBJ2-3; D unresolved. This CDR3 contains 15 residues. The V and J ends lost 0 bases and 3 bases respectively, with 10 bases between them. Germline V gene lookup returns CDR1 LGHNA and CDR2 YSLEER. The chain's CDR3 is CASSQDDLRTDTQYF. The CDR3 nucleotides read TGCGCCAGCAGCCAAGATGACCTACGGACAGATACGCAGTATTTT.

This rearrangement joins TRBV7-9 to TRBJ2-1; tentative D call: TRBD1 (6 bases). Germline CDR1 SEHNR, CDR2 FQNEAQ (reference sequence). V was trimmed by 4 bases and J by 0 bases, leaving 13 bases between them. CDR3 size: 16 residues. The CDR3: CASSWDTLSSYNEQFF. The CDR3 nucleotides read TGTGCCAGCAGCTGGGACACCCTGAGCTCCTACAATGAGCAGTTCTTC.

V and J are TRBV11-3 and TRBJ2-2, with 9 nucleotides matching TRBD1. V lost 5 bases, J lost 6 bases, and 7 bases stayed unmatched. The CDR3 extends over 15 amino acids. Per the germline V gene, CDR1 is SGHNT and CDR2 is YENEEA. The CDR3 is CASSPGQGGAGELFF. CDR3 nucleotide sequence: TGTGCCAGCAGCCCGGGACAGGGAGGTGCCGGGGAGCTGTTTTTT.

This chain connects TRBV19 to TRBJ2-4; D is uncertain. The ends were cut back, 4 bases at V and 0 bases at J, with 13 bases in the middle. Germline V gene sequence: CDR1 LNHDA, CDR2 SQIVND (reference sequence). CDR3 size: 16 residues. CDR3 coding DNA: TGTGCCAGTAGTAGAAGTCCCCCTATAGCCAAAAACATTCAGTACTTC. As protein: CASSRSPPIAKNIQYF. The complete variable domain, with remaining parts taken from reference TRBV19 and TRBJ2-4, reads DGGITQSPKYLFRKEGQNVTLSCEQNLNHDAMYWYRQDPGQGLRLIYYSQIVNDFQKGDIAEGYSVSREKKESFPLTVTSAQKNPTAFYLCASSRSPPIAKNIQYFGAGTRLSVL.

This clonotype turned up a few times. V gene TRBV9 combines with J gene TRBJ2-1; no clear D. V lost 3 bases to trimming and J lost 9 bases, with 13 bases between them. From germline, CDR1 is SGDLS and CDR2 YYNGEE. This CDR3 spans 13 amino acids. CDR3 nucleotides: TGTGCCAGCAGCGGGTCCAACTACCTTGAGCAGTTCTTC. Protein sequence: CASSGSNYLEQFF.

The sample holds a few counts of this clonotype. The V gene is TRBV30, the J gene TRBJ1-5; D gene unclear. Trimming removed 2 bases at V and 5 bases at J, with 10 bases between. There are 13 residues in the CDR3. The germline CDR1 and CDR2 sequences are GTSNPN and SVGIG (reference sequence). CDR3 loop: CAWSREGDQPQHF. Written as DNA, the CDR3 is TGTGCCTGGAGTAGGGAGGGAGATCAGCCCCAGCATTTT.

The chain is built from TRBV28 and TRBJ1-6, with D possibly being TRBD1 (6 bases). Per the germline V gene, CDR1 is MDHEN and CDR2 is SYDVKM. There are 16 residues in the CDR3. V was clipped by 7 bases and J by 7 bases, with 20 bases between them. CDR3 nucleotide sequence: TGTGCCAGCATGCCGTCGGGCACAGGGACAAATTCACCCCTCCACTTT. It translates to CASMPSGTGTNSPLHF.

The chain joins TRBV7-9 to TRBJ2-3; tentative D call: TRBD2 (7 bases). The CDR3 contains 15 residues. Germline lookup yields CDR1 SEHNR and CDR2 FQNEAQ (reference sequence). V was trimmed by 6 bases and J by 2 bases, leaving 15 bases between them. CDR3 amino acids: CASRSYGGATDTQYF. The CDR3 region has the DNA TGTGCCAGCAGGTCCTATGGGGGGGCCACAGATACGCAGTATTTT. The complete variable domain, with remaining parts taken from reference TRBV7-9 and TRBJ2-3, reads DTGVSQNPRHKITKRGQNVTFRCDPISEHNRLYWYRQTLGQGPEFLTYFQNEAQLEKSRLLSDRFSAERPKGSFSTLEIQRTEQGDSAMYLCASRSYGGATDTQYFGPGTRLTVL.

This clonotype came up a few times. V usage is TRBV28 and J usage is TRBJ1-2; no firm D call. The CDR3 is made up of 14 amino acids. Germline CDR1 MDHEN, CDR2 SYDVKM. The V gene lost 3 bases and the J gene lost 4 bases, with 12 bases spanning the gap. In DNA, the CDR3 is TGTGCCAGCAGTTTTCGTGGGTCCGGCTATGGCTACACCTTC. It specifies CASSFRGSGYGYTF.

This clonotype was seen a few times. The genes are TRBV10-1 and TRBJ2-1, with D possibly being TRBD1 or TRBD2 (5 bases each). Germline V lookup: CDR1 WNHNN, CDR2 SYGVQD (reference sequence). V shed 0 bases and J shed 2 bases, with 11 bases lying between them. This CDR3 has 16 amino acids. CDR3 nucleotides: TGCGCCAGCAGTGAGTCCGGGGCCAGAGCCTACAATGAGCAGTTCTTC. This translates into CASSESGARAYNEQFF.

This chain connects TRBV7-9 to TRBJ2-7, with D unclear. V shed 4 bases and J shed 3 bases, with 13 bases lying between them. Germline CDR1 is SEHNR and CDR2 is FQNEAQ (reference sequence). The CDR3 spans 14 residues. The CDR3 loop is CASSSPPARYEQYF. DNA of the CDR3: TGTGCCAGCAGCTCCCCCCCGGCCCGCTACGAGCAGTACTTC.

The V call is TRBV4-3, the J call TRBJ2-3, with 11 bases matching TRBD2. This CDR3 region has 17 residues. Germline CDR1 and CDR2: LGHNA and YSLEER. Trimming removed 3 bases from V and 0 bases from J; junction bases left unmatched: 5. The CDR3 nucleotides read TGCGCCAGCAGCCAGATAGCGGGAGGGATGAGCACAGATACGCAGTATTTT. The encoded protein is CASSQIAGGMSTDTQYF.

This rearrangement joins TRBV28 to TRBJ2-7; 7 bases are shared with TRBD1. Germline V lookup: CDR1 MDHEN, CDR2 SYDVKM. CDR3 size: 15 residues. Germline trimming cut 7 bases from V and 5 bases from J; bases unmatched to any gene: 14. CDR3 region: CASKEVTGQDDEQYF. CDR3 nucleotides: TGTGCCAGCAAGGAGGTTACAGGACAGGATGACGAGCAGTACTTC. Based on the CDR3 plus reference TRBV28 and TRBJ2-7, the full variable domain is DVKVTQSSRYLVKRTGEKVFLECVQDMDHENMFWYRQDPGLGLRLIYFSYDVKMKEKGDIPEGYSVSREKKERFSLILESASTNQTSMYLCASKEVTGQDDEQYFGPGTRLTVT.

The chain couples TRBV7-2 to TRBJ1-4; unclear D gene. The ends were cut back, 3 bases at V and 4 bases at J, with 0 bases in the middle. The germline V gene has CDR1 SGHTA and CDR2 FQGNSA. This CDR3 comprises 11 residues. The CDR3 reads CASSFNEKLFF. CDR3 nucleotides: TGTGCCAGCAGCTTTAATGAAAAACTGTTTTTT. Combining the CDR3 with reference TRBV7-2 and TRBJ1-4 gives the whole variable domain GAGVSQSPSNKVTEKGKDVELRCDPISGHTALYWYRQSLGQGLEFLIYFQGNSAPDKSGLPSDRFSAERTGGSVSTLTIQRTQQEDSAVYLCASSFNEKLFFGSGTQLSVL.

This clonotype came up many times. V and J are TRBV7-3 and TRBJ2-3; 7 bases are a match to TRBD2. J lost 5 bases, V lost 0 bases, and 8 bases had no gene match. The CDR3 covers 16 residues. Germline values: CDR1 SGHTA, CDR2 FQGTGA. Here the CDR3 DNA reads TGTGCCAGCAGCTTAACCGGACTAGGAGGTGGAGATACGCAGTATTTT. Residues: CASSLTGLGGGDTQYF.

The CDR3, as DNA: TGTGCCAGCAGTGCGACAGGGGCGAGGTCCACTGAAGCTTTCTTT. Protein sequence: CASSATGARSTEAFF. V and J are TRBV6-1 and TRBJ1-1; 8 nucleotides match TRBD1. CDR1 is MNHNS and CDR2 is SASEGT in the germline V gene. The CDR3 is 15 amino acids. Germline trimming cut 4 bases from V and 4 bases from J; bases unmatched to any gene: 8.